This T cell receptor beta chain was documented in a study of blood T cell repertoires in COVID-19. The wider study: Spain, Italy and the United States supplied samples that represented acute and convalescent COVID-19. The cDNA or gDNA used as material had been derived from T cells, B-cell-depleted T cells, or PBMCs.

Germline V gene data show CDR1 as SGHRS and CDR2 as YFSETQ. This CDR3 spans 19 amino acids. The ends lost 2 bases at V and 0 bases at J; junction bases unmatched: 16. Original processing methods: Scientists estimated how many nucleated cells there were by amplifying reference gene primers. Sequencing used immunoSEQ multiplex PCR; TCRdb keeps in-frame clones, though not all of them. Clone size and V and J calls were adopted from that table, with D and trimming inferred from the DNA. Counted here are roughly 90,000 clones, about four fifths occurring once; the ten biggest clones make up 2% to 2.5%. The receptor was derived from a woman in her seventies with acute or convalescent COVID-19. The V and J genes are TRBV5-1 and TRBJ1-1; 7 positions agree with TRBD1. Material for sequencing was peripheral blood. CDR3 DNA: TGCGCCAGCAGCTTAACCGGAGGGACAGAGATATGGTTGAACACTGAAGCTTTCTTT. Amino acid sequence: CASSLTGGTEIWLNTEAFF.